The 2 T cell receptor beta chains below all came from one sample that was sequenced in a study of CD8+ T cells in alopecia areata. cDNA reverse transcribed from extracted RNA served as the sequencing template. Clones were sequenced by immunoSEQ multiplex PCR, and TCRdb holds only the in-frame ones, with some missing. The table has about 99,000 clones, about 60% seen once. The sample taken for sequencing was CD4+ T cells sorted from blood. These receptor sequences come from a human donor in good health.

The genes are TRBV5-6 and TRBJ2-5, with D hard to call. CDR1 is SGHDT and CDR2 is YYEEEE in the germline V gene. V gave up 4 bases and J gave up 4 bases, with 8 bases separating them. The CDR3 has 12 amino acids. The CDR3 nucleotides read TGTGCCAGCAGCCCCTCGACAGAGACCCAGTACTTC. Translation gives CASSPSTETQYF.

V and J are TRBV28 and TRBJ1-5; possible D gene TRBD1, 5 bases. The V and J ends lost 6 bases and 3 bases respectively, with 12 bases between them. The germline CDR1 and CDR2 sequences are MDHEN and SYDVKM. The CDR3 is 14 residues long. The CDR3, as DNA: TGTGCCAGCAGCCGGGACGGTTACAATCAGCCCCAGCATTTT. It encodes CASSRDGYNQPQHF. Full variable domain (outside the CDR3, taken from reference TRBV28 and TRBJ1-5): DVKVTQSSRYLVKRTGEKVFLECVQDMDHENMFWYRQDPGLGLRLIYFSYDVKMKEKGDIPEGYSVSREKKERFSLILESASTNQTSMYLCASSRDGYNQPQHFGDGTRLSIL.